Listed here are 31 T cell receptor beta chains from one sample, sequenced in a study of T cells in Graves' hyperthyroidism and ophthalmopathy. Researchers took RNA transcripts and amplified the TCR beta CDR3 regions from them. HTBI primers were employed in a first-round RT-PCR of the TCR CDR3. One entry per CDR3 protein results from TCRdb running MiXCR on the multiplex PCR reads. The table includes some 510,000 distinct CDR3 sequences, less than 25% detected once. The sample comprised blood. These receptors all come from a man aged 18 to 30 with Graves' hyperthyroidism.

This clonotype was counted many times. The chain uses TRBV29-1 and TRBJ1-2, with D perhaps matching TRBD1 (6 bases). Trimming took off 0 bases at V and 7 bases at J, with 12 bases between the two ends. The CDR3 contains 13 residues. The V gene's germline CDR1 is SQVTM and CDR2 ANQGSEA. DNA for the CDR3: TGCAGCGTTGAAGAACAGGGCACGGGTGGCTACACCTTC. This gives the protein CSVEEQGTGGYTF.

This chain uses TRBV6-2 or TRBV6-3 with TRBJ2-2; D is perhaps TRBD1 or TRBD2 (5 bases each). Germline CDR1 is MNHEY and CDR2 is SVGEGT. The CDR3 runs to 17 residues. Trimming left V 8 bases short and J 2 bases short, with 21 bases between. In DNA, the CDR3 is TGTGCCAGCCGACCCCCCCGTTTGGGACCAAACACCGGGGAGCTGTTTTTT. It translates to CASRPPRLGPNTGELFF.

This clonotype was counted at least ten times. J is TRBJ1-1 and V is TRBV11-1; D unresolved. The CDR3 covers 13 residues. Germline CDR1 reads SGHAT; CDR2 reads FQDESV (reference sequence). Trimming took off 1 base at V and 3 bases at J, with 6 bases between the two ends. The CDR3 region is CASSLDRYTEAFF. The CDR3 bases are TGTGCCAGCAGCTTAGACCGCTACACTGAAGCTTTCTTT. Variable domain in full (rest from reference TRBV11-1 and TRBJ1-1): EAEVAQSPRYKITEKSQAVAFWCDPISGHATLYWYRQILGQGPELLVQFQDESVVDDSQLPKDRFSAERLKGVDSTLKIQPAELGDSAMYLCASSLDRYTEAFFGQGTRLTVV.

As for this clonotype: A much more abundant neighbour one base away suggests this may be a read error. The CDR3 DNA reads TGCGCCAGCAGCTTGGCCGGAAGTGAGCAGCCCCAGCATTTT. It encodes CASSLAGSEQPQHF. V is TRBV5-1 and J is TRBJ1-5, with D hard to call. V was trimmed by 0 bases and J by 7 bases, leaving 11 bases between them. The germline V gene has CDR1 SGHRS and CDR2 YFSETQ. This CDR3 spans 14 amino acids. The variable domain in full, completed from reference TRBV5-1 and TRBJ1-5, reads KAGVTQTPRYLIKTRGQQVTLSCSPISGHRSVSWYQQTPGQGLQFLFEYFSETQRNKGNFPGRFSGRQFSNSRSEMNVSTLELGDSALYLCASSLAGSEQPQHFGDGTRLSIL.

This clonotype came up many times. V gene TRBV6-1 combines with J gene TRBJ1-2; D may be TRBD1 (6 bases). This CDR3 region has 15 residues. Looked up from germline, CDR1 is MNHNS and CDR2 is SASEGT. V dropped 6 bases and J dropped 4 bases, with 18 bases sitting between them. The CDR3 DNA is TGTGCCAGCAGGAACCCTTTACAGGGCGCCTATGGCTACACCTTC. Its protein is CASRNPLQGAYGYTF.

This clonotype was picked up many times. The chain is built from TRBV11-1 and TRBJ1-5; D perhaps matches TRBD1 (5 bases). Germline CDR1 is SGHAT and CDR2 is FQDESV (reference sequence). V lost 3 bases to trimming and J lost 1 base, with 16 bases between them. The CDR3 has 17 amino acids. In DNA form, the CDR3 reads TGTGCCAGCAGCTTGGCGGCCGGGACCGAGAGCAATCAGCCCCAGCATTTT. Protein: CASSLAAGTESNQPQHF.

This clonotype was found many times. CDR3 DNA sequence: TGTGCCAGCAGTTTAACCTTAGGGTCATCACAGCCCCAGCATTTT. It translates to CASSLTLGSSQPQHF. The rearrangement joins TRBV12-3 or TRBV12-4 to TRBJ1-5; D unresolved. V dropped 2 bases and J dropped 7 bases, with 15 bases sitting between them. This CDR3 comprises 15 residues.

This clonotype was detected only a few times. The rearrangement uses TRBV13 and TRBJ1-1; D is undetermined. V was pared by 1 base and J by 1 base, with 10 bases between. CDR1 is PRHDT, CDR2 FYEKMQ, per germline (reference sequence). The CDR3 runs to 15 residues. The CDR3 DNA reads TGTGCCAGCAGCTTAGATGGAGGACCGAACACTGAAGCTTTCTTT. Encoded protein: CASSLDGGPNTEAFF.

The V and J genes are TRBV9 and TRBJ1-1; a possible D gene is TRBD1 (5 bases). The length of the CDR3 is 12 residues. Germline V gives CDR1 SGDLS, CDR2 YYNGEE. Trimming stripped 0 bases from V and 6 bases from J, with 6 bases between. The CDR3 DNA reads as TGTGCCAGCAGCGTAGCAGGGCCTGAAGCTTTCTTT. Translated, it gives CASSVAGPEAFF.

Ten or more counts support this clonotype. J is TRBJ2-7 and V is TRBV19; D may match TRBD1 or TRBD2 (5 bases each). The germline CDR1 and CDR2 sequences are LNHDA and SQIVND (reference sequence). The V end lost 3 bases, the J end lost 5 bases, and 5 bases lay between the germline ends. The CDR3 loop spans 11 amino acids. The CDR3 nucleotides read TGTGCCAGTAGTATGGGGGACGAGCAGTACTTC. It encodes CASSMGDEQYF.

The chain recombines TRBV25-1 with TRBJ2-2; D is uncertain. The CDR3 is 15 residues long. Germline assignment: CDR1 MGHDK and CDR2 SYGVNS. Trimming removed 8 bases from V and 1 base from J, with 14 bases in between. In DNA, the CDR3 is TGTGCCAGCTGCCGTTCGTCGGGGAACACCGGGGAGCTGTTTTTT. Translation: CASCRSSGNTGELFF.

This chain joins TRBV5-5 and TRBJ2-5; TRBD2 might be the D (5 bases). V shed 0 bases and J shed 7 bases, with 13 bases lying between them. Germline V gene sequence: CDR1 SGHKS, CDR2 YYEKEE (reference sequence). The length of the CDR3 is 14 residues. The CDR3, as DNA: TGTGCCAGCAGCTTGGGTCCGGAGGAGACGACCCAGTACTTC. Translated: CASSLGPEETTQYF. The variable domain in full, with the rest retrieved from reference TRBV5-5 and TRBJ2-5, is DAGVTQSPTHLIKTRGQQVTLRCSPISGHKSVSWYQQVLGQGPQFIFQYYEKEERGRGNFPDRFSARQFPNYSSELNVNALLLGDSALYLCASSLGPEETTQYFGPGTRLLVL.

There are many counts of this clonotype. The rearrangement links TRBV28 to TRBJ1-5; tentative D call: TRBD1 (5 bases). V gave up 3 bases and J gave up 3 bases, with 9 bases separating them. Germline values: CDR1 MDHEN, CDR2 SYDVKM. The CDR3 length is 14 residues. Here the CDR3 DNA reads TGTGCCAGCAGTTTGACAGTCTTCAATCAGCCCCAGCATTTT. This translates into CASSLTVFNQPQHF.

This clonotype was seen ten or more times. The chain recombines TRBV11-2 with TRBJ2-7; D is unclear. V lost 6 bases, J lost 2 bases, and 20 bases lay in between. The CDR3 has 16 residues. Germline V gene sequence: CDR1 SGHAT, CDR2 FQNNGV. The CDR3: CASRPPQKRQPYEQYF. The CDR3 DNA follows: TGTGCCAGCAGGCCACCACAAAAGCGACAACCCTACGAGCAGTACTTC.

The chain employs TRBV27 and TRBJ2-7; 9 nucleotides match TRBD2. Trimming took 8 bases from V and 0 from J; bases not matched to a gene: 5. This CDR3 has 14 residues. In germline, CDR1 is MNHEY, CDR2 SMNVEV (reference sequence). The CDR3: CASRLAGTSYEQYF. DNA of the CDR3: TGTGCCAGCCGTCTAGCGGGGACCTCCTACGAGCAGTACTTC.

There are many counts of this clonotype. The chain links TRBV20-1 to TRBJ1-1; 7 bases are a match to TRBD1. The trim removed 6 bases at V and 1 base at J, leaving 5 bases unmatched. Germline assignment: CDR1 DFQATT and CDR2 SNEGSKA (reference sequence). CDR3 length: 13 residues. CDR3 sequence reads: CSAQQGWNTEAFF. The CDR3 nucleotides read TGCAGTGCACAACAGGGGTGGAACACTGAAGCTTTCTTT.

The table lists this clonotype with many counts. The genes are TRBV15 and TRBJ2-6; the D is unclear. The V end lost 8 bases, the J end lost 2 bases, and 16 bases lay between the germline ends. Germline V CDR1 and CDR2: LNHNV, YYDKDF (reference sequence). CDR3 length equals 16 residues. The CDR3 sequence is CATAASQFAGANVLTF. The CDR3 nucleotides read TGTGCCACCGCGGCCTCCCAATTTGCTGGGGCCAACGTCCTGACTTTC.

This clonotype was recorded many times. The chain is built from TRBV27 and TRBJ1-5; D is unclear. Per germline, CDR1 MNHEY and CDR2 SMNVEV (reference sequence). V gave up 5 bases and J gave up 2 bases, with 4 bases separating them. CDR3 length: 12 amino acids. CDR3 sequence reads: CASSARNQPQHF. The CDR3 DNA sequence: TGTGCCAGCAGTGCCCGCAATCAGCCCCAGCATTTT.

This clonotype was observed a handful of times. Sequence at one end of the junction differs from germline and may be a read error. The CDR3 sequence: CASGLVLGRGSEANVLTF. The CDR3 nucleotides read TGTGCTAGTGGTTTGGTACTGGGCAGGGGGTCTGAGGCCAACGTCCTGACTTTC. This rearrangement joins TRBV12-5 to TRBJ2-6; 7 positions match TRBD1. Germline V lookup: CDR1 LGHNT, CDR2 FRNRAP. The CDR3 has 18 residues. The full variable domain, its missing parts supplied by reference TRBV12-5 and TRBJ2-6, is DARVTQTPRHKVTEMGQEVTMRCQPILGHNTVFWYRQTMMQGLELLAYFRNRAPLDDSGMPKDRFSAEMPDATLATLKIQPSEPRDSAVYFCASGLVLGRGSEANVLTFGAGSRLTVL.

The chain carries TRBV30 and TRBJ1-6; 7 bases map to TRBD1. The CDR3 contains 14 residues. The germline gives CDR1 GTSNPN, CDR2 SVGIG (reference sequence). V dropped 2 bases and J dropped 10; count of bases not matched to a gene: 8. The CDR3 bases are TGTGCCTGGAGTTCTACAGGGGCTGGCTCACCCCTCCACTTT. Residues: CAWSSTGAGSPLHF.

This clonotype was seen at least ten times. This chain connects TRBV20-1 to TRBJ1-2, with D tentatively TRBD1 (5 bases). The CDR3 totals 14 residues. Trimming removed 6 bases from V and 5 bases from J, with 19 bases in between. Germline V gives CDR1 DFQATT, CDR2 SNEGSKA (reference sequence). The DNA of the CDR3 is TGCAGTGCCTCGCGGGTGGGACCCTCTTATGGCTACACCTTC. Amino acids: CSASRVGPSYGYTF.

This clonotype was seen ten or more times. The chain links TRBV5-1 to TRBJ1-2; D might be TRBD1 (5 bases). V was cut by 3 bases and J by 8 bases, with 14 bases left in between. The CDR3 is 13 residues long. From germline, CDR1 is SGHRS and CDR2 YFSETQ. Here the CDR3 reads CASSSGTANGYTF. In nucleotides, the CDR3 is TGCGCCAGCAGCTCCGGGACGGCTAACGGCTACACCTTC. Full variable domain (outside the CDR3, taken from reference TRBV5-1 and TRBJ1-2): KAGVTQTPRYLIKTRGQQVTLSCSPISGHRSVSWYQQTPGQGLQFLFEYFSETQRNKGNFPGRFSGRQFSNSRSEMNVSTLELGDSALYLCASSSGTANGYTFGSGTRLTVV.

This clonotype was found many times. The CDR3 sequence: CASSAIGGALETQYF. Written as DNA, the CDR3 is TGTGCCAGCAGCGCTATCGGGGGCGCCTTAGAGACCCAGTACTTC. The V call is TRBV11-2, the J call TRBJ2-5; D may match TRBD1 or TRBD2 (6 bases each). With 5 bases removed from V and 4 bases from J, the gap between germline ends came to 17 bases. The CDR3 is 15 amino acids. The germline V gene encodes CDR1 SGHAT and CDR2 FQNNGV. The variable domain in full, completed from reference TRBV11-2 and TRBJ2-5, reads EAGVAQSPRYKIIEKRQSVAFWCNPISGHATLYWYQQILGQGPKLLIQFQNNGVVDDSQLPKDRFSAERLKGVDSTLKIQPAKLEDSAVYLCASSAIGGALETQYFGPGTRLLVL.

This clonotype was seen at least ten times. The chain has TRBV6-1 and TRBJ1-2; 7 positions match TRBD1. V lost 7 bases and J lost 6; bases outside the gene matches: 8. This CDR3 spans 13 amino acids. Germline loops: CDR1 MNHNS, CDR2 SASEGT. The CDR3 loop reads CASNNKGADGYTF. Written as DNA, the CDR3 is TGTGCCAGCAACAACAAGGGGGCGGATGGCTACACCTTC.

This clonotype was counted a single time. This chain joins TRBV3-1 and TRBJ2-5; TRBD2 aligns across 7 bases. V lost 6 bases and J lost 4; bases outside the gene matches: 5. The CDR3 has 13 residues. Looked up from germline, CDR1 is LGHDT and CDR2 is YNNKEL (reference sequence). The CDR3 DNA reads TGTGCCAGCAGTCCACGGGAGGCAGAGACCCAGTACTTC. Translating it yields CASSPREAETQYF.

This clonotype was seen repeatedly, ten times or more. The chain uses TRBV15 and TRBJ2-5, with D possibly being TRBD2 (5 bases). V dropped 3 bases and J dropped 4 bases, with 15 bases sitting between them. CDR1 is LNHNV and CDR2 is YYDKDF in the germline V gene (reference sequence). The CDR3 covers 15 residues. Written as DNA, the CDR3 is TGTGCCACCAGCAGTTCCCCTAGCAGGCGAGAGACCCAGTACTTC. Translated, it gives CATSSSPSRRETQYF.

This clonotype has just a few counts. This sequence joins TRBV28 and TRBJ2-5; D unclear. The CDR3 spans 14 residues. V was clipped by 4 bases and J by 1 base, with 10 bases between them. From germline, CDR1 is MDHEN and CDR2 SYDVKM. The CDR3 nucleotides read TGTGCCAGCAGTTCCGGGTATCTCCAAGAGACCCAGTACTTC. Its translation is CASSSGYLQETQYF.

The CDR3 sequence: CASSLWGGIQETQYF. CDR3 DNA: TGTGCCAGCAGCTTATGGGGGGGGATCCAAGAGACCCAGTACTTC. This chain links TRBV7-3 with TRBJ2-5, with TRBD2 matching over 7 bases. The ends lost 2 bases at V and 1 base at J; junction bases unmatched: 4. Germline V CDR1 and CDR2: SGHTA, FQGTGA. The CDR3 has 15 amino acids.

This clonotype was picked up many times. The rearrangement joins TRBV11-2 to TRBJ1-1; D uncertain. This CDR3 is built from 14 residues. V was pared by 1 base and J by 4 bases, with 10 bases between. CDR1 SGHAT and CDR2 FQNNGV come from the germline V gene. The CDR3 nucleotides read TGTGCCAGCAGCTTAGGATTGGTGGGCACTGAAGCTTTCTTT. Its protein product is CASSLGLVGTEAFF.

This clonotype was observed at least ten times. This chain connects TRBV5-1 to TRBJ2-2; 9 bases fit TRBD1. After removal of 3 bases from V and 5 bases from J, the junction contained 5 bases not matched to a gene. Germline CDR1 and CDR2: SGHRS and YFSETQ. The CDR3 has 15 amino acids. The CDR3 nucleotides are TGCGCCAGCAGCTCCCCGGGACAGGGTACCGGGGAGCTGTTTTTT. Translating it yields CASSSPGQGTGELFF.

This clonotype was observed many times. V is TRBV28 and J is TRBJ1-3, with 8 bases identical to TRBD1. The CDR3 is 16 residues long. V lost 5 bases to trimming and J lost 0 bases; unmatched junction nucleotides: 6. Germline assignment: CDR1 MDHEN and CDR2 SYDVKM. CDR3 sequence: CASSLGDRSSGNTIYF. The DNA of the CDR3 is TGTGCCAGCAGTCTAGGGGACAGGAGCTCTGGAAACACCATATATTTT.